These T cell receptor beta chains were read from a single sample in a study of tumor-infiltrating lymphocytes in localized non-small cell lung cancer. The protocol was immunoSEQ multiplex PCR, while the TCRdb copy is restricted to in-frame clones and leaves out a portion. The table records 20,000 to 25,000 clones, roughly three fifths of them present only once. The sample comprised lung tumor tissue. The receptors derive from a human donor with non-small cell lung cancer. The CDR3 runs from the conserved cysteine through the conserved F or W. Each record gives: CDR3 DNA, CDR3 protein, D gene, J gene, V gene, clone size. The D gene is left open where the match is weak. Rows give clone size only sometimes, using once, few, many, or a class for an expanded clone.

CDR3 DNA: TGCGCCAGCAGATACGCGGTGAACACTGAAGCTTTCTTT
CDR3 protein: CASRYAVNTEAFF
D gene: NA
J gene: TRBJ1-1
V gene: TRBV5-1
clone size: NA

CDR3 DNA: TGTGCCAGCAGTGGGTTGGTCGCCGTCGGCACTGAAGCTTTCTTT
CDR3 protein: CASSGLVAVGTEAFF
D gene: NA
J gene: TRBJ1-1
V gene: TRBV2
clone size: few

CDR3 DNA: TGTGCCTGGAGTGCCGGGACTAGCGGGAGTGGTGAGCAGTTCTTC
CDR3 protein: CAWSAGTSGSGEQFF
D gene: TRBD2
J gene: TRBJ2-1
V gene: TRBV30
clone size: NA

CDR3 DNA: TGTGCCAGCAGCCGAATGACTAGCGGGACGGACGGAGCCAGAGATACGCAGTATTTT
CDR3 protein: CASSRMTSGTDGARDTQYF
D gene: TRBD2
J gene: TRBJ2-3
V gene: TRBV11-3
clone size: NA

CDR3 DNA: TGTGCCAGCAGCTTGATCGTCGGGACAGGGGGCTCGGGAGAGGACTTC
CDR3 protein: CASSLIVGTGGSGEDF
D gene: TRBD1
J gene: TRBJ2-7
V gene: TRBV5-5
clone size: NA

CDR3 DNA: TGCGCCAGCAGCTGGCCCCAGGGACAGGCTTTGAACGAGCAGTACTTC
CDR3 protein: CASSWPQGQALNEQYF
D gene: TRBD1
J gene: TRBJ2-7
V gene: TRBV5-1
clone size: once

CDR3 DNA: TGTGCCAGCACCTCGGGGGGTAACGGTGAAAAACTGTTTTTT
CDR3 protein: CASTSGGNGEKLFF
D gene: NA
J gene: TRBJ1-4
V gene: TRBV7-9
clone size: NA

CDR3 DNA: TGTGCCAGTAGTATTATTAGCGGGGATCAGCCCCAGCATTTT
CDR3 protein: CASSIISGDQPQHF
D gene: NA
J gene: TRBJ1-5
V gene: TRBV19
clone size: NA

CDR3 DNA: TGTGCCAGCAGTCCTAGCGGGAGATCCTACAATGAGCAGTTCTTC
CDR3 protein: CASSPSGRSYNEQFF
D gene: TRBD2
J gene: TRBJ2-1
V gene: TRBV6-1
clone size: NA

CDR3 DNA: TGTGCCAGCTCCCTAACACGCACTGAAGCTTTCTTT
CDR3 protein: CASSLTRTEAFF
D gene: NA
J gene: TRBJ1-1
V gene: TRBV18
clone size: few

CDR3 DNA: TGTGCCAGCAGTCCCGGGCCCTTCTTCCAAGCTTTCTTT
CDR3 protein: CASSPGPFFQAFF
D gene: NA
J gene: TRBJ1-1
V gene: TRBV6-4
clone size: NA

CDR3 DNA: TGCGCCAGCAGTTTTCAGCACGCGAACACCGGGGAGCTGTTTTTT
CDR3 protein: CASSFQHANTGELFF
D gene: NA
J gene: TRBJ2-2
V gene: TRBV5-1
clone size: NA

CDR3 DNA: TGTGCCAGCAGTTCTCCGGGACAGGCAAACTATGGCTACACCTTC
CDR3 protein: CASSSPGQANYGYTF
D gene: TRBD1
J gene: TRBJ1-2
V gene: TRBV7-2
clone size: NA

CDR3 DNA: TGTGCCTGGTGCCGGGACCCTAATCCTCCCACAGATACGCAGTATTTT
CDR3 protein: CAWCRDPNPPTDTQYF
D gene: NA
J gene: TRBJ2-3
V gene: TRBV30
clone size: NA

CDR3 DNA: TGTGCCAGCACCCCCCAAGGGGATACGCAGTATTTT
CDR3 protein: CASTPQGDTQYF
D gene: NA
J gene: TRBJ2-3
V gene: TRBV7-9
clone size: NA

CDR3 DNA: TGTGCCATCAGTGGAGTTAGCGCAGATACGCAGTATTTT
CDR3 protein: CAISGVSADTQYF
D gene: NA
J gene: TRBJ2-3
V gene: TRBV10-3
clone size: few

CDR3 DNA: TGTGCCAGCAGTTTATACCGGACAGGGAAACCTGAAGCTTTCTTT
CDR3 protein: CASSLYRTGKPEAFF
D gene: TRBD1
J gene: TRBJ1-1
V gene: TRBV28
clone size: NA

CDR3 DNA: TGCGCCAGCAGCCCGTCTAGCGGAGTGAGGGAGCAGTACTTC
CDR3 protein: CASSPSSGVREQYF
D gene: TRBD2
J gene: TRBJ2-7
V gene: TRBV5-1
clone size: few

CDR3 DNA: TGTGCCAGCAGCTTAGTACTTTTCACAGATACGCAGTATTTT
CDR3 protein: CASSLVLFTDTQYF
D gene: NA
J gene: TRBJ2-3
V gene: TRBV11-3
clone size: NA

CDR3 DNA: TGTGCCAGCAGCTCCCTAGCGGTAGCATACAATGAGCAGTTCTTC
CDR3 protein: CASSSLAVAYNEQFF
D gene: TRBD2
J gene: TRBJ2-1
V gene: TRBV7-3
clone size: once

CDR3 DNA: TGTGCCAGCAGCCAATATAAGGGGCGGGAGCAGTACTTC
CDR3 protein: CASSQYKGREQYF
D gene: NA
J gene: TRBJ2-7
V gene: TRBV14
clone size: few

CDR3 DNA: TGTGCCAGCAGCGTTAGCGGGAGGGCCGAGGGCGAGCAGTACTTC
CDR3 protein: CASSVSGRAEGEQYF
D gene: TRBD2
J gene: TRBJ2-7
V gene: TRBV11-2
clone size: NA

CDR3 DNA: TGTGCCAGCAGTCTTACACTGAATAGCAATCAGCCCCAGCATTTT
CDR3 protein: CASSLTLNSNQPQHF
D gene: NA
J gene: TRBJ1-5
V gene: TRBV6-5
clone size: NA

CDR3 DNA: TGTGCCAGCAGCCCGGCCCCAGTGCACGAGCAGTACTTC
CDR3 protein: CASSPAPVHEQYF
D gene: NA
J gene: TRBJ2-7
V gene: TRBV7-6
clone size: NA

CDR3 DNA: TGTGCTAGTGGTCGCGGAGAGACCCAGTACTTC
CDR3 protein: CASGRGETQYF
D gene: NA
J gene: TRBJ2-5
V gene: TRBV12-5
clone size: NA

CDR3 DNA: TGTGCCAGCAGCTTAGGGGGGAGGGAACGAGCAAGATATGGCTACACCTTC
CDR3 protein: CASSLGGRERARYGYTF
D gene: NA
J gene: TRBJ1-2
V gene: TRBV7-9
clone size: NA

CDR3 DNA: TGTGCCTGGAGCGCCCACGACAGGGAAAAACTGTTTTTT
CDR3 protein: CAWSAHDREKLFF
D gene: NA
J gene: TRBJ1-4
V gene: TRBV30
clone size: NA

CDR3 DNA: TGCGCCAGCAGGTACCCCCAAGAGACCCAGTACTTC
CDR3 protein: CASRYPQETQYF
D gene: NA
J gene: TRBJ2-5
V gene: TRBV5-1
clone size: NA

CDR3 DNA: TGCAGCGTGGGGGACTCTCAGGGAGAGCAGTACTTC
CDR3 protein: CSVGDSQGEQYF
D gene: NA
J gene: TRBJ2-7
V gene: TRBV29-1
clone size: NA

CDR3 DNA: TGTGCCAGCAAAACGGGACACCTAAATCAGCCCCAGCATTTT
CDR3 protein: CASKTGHLNQPQHF
D gene: NA
J gene: TRBJ1-5
V gene: TRBV6-6
clone size: NA

CDR3 DNA: TGTGCCAGCAGCTCCCCCAGAGAGTCTCAGGACAATGAGCAGTTCTTC
CDR3 protein: CASSSPRESQDNEQFF
D gene: NA
J gene: TRBJ2-1
V gene: TRBV7-9
clone size: NA

CDR3 DNA: TGCGCCAGCAGCTTGAACAGCTTCAGCTCCTACGAGCAGTACTTC
CDR3 protein: CASSLNSFSSYEQYF
D gene: NA
J gene: TRBJ2-7
V gene: TRBV5-1
clone size: few

CDR3 DNA: TGTGCCAGCAGCTTATTCAGGGCGACTTACAATGAGCAGTTCTTC
CDR3 protein: CASSLFRATYNEQFF
D gene: NA
J gene: TRBJ2-1
V gene: TRBV7-2
clone size: NA

CDR3 DNA: TGTGCCAGCAGCTCCCTAGCGGGAGGGAGTCAAGAGACCCAGTACTTC
CDR3 protein: CASSSLAGGSQETQYF
D gene: TRBD2
J gene: TRBJ2-5
V gene: TRBV5-5
clone size: NA

CDR3 DNA: TGTGCCAGCAGTGAAGTTTGGGGGGCAAATTCCTACGAGCAGTACTTC
CDR3 protein: CASSEVWGANSYEQYF
D gene: NA
J gene: TRBJ2-7
V gene: TRBV6-1
clone size: NA

CDR3 DNA: TGTGCCAGCAGTCCCGCTAATAAGCCGGAGCAGTTCTTC
CDR3 protein: CASSPANKPEQFF
D gene: NA
J gene: TRBJ2-1
V gene: TRBV14
clone size: NA

CDR3 DNA: TGTGCCAGCAATGAACCTTTTTTGAACACTGAAGCTTTCTTT
CDR3 protein: CASNEPFLNTEAFF
D gene: NA
J gene: TRBJ1-1
V gene: TRBV28
clone size: NA